This TCR beta chain was observed in a study of cytomegalovirus exposure and HLA in healthy donors (dated by TCRdb to 2016 to 2017). Context from the whole study: According to an earlier analysis of several hundred of the donors, some 170 million T cells yielded over 90 million unique TCR beta sequences and about 300 Gb of sequence data. An early release that covered more than 550 HLA-typed donors contained approximately 300 gigabases of sequencing data and tens of millions of unique TCR sequences. The genetic ancestry cluster associated with self-reported Caucasian donors included approximately 85% of the roughly 380 genotyped donors. The study aimed to test whether cataloging public T cell receptors could reveal signatures of past pathogen exposure. The study used immunosequencing to profile the T cell repertoires of 600 to 850 subjects and linked those repertoires to cytomegalovirus serostatus. Along with the approximately 670-subject first cohort, a separate validation cohort of over a hundred different subjects was used. To predict cytomegalovirus infection status, the study brought together high-throughput TCR immunosequencing, statistical association of individual TCRs with disease status, and machine learning. A later analysis re-examined previously published TCR beta repertoires from about 670 donors and added high-resolution HLA genotyping to investigate patterns of TCR occurrence. Rather than drawing on any new phenotypic data, the later analysis identified candidate immune exposures from TCR beta sequences and the way those sequences occurred across donors. To decide whether each TCR beta V gene segment behaved as functional or pseudogenic, an earlier analysis of approximately 600 of the donors relied on high-throughput TCR beta sequencing. Donor age, sex, ethnicity and CMV serostatus were compiled together with the repertoire data. In a later genetic analysis, genome-wide SNP genotypes for about 65% of the roughly 670 donors were used, and that subset was treated as a discovery cohort. Every discovery cohort repertoire had been produced on one sequencing platform. HLA typing included class I and class II loci at four-digit resolution. The number of donors typed differed by locus, with roughly 629-640 for A, B, C, DRB1 and DQB1, around 560 for DQA1, over 600 for DPA1, and over 400 for DPB1. A few DR-DQ haplotypes were handled as single units for association and clustering because linkage in the cohort was strong. Among over 350 genotyped donors of the cohort, an average of roughly 240,000 unique TCR beta nucleotide sequences were sequenced per donor, roughly 18% of them non-productive. What the study reported, not specific to this receptor: Correlated functional status among segregating V segments might reflect linkage disequilibrium, but an unknown experimental factor could not be ruled out. In an earlier analysis of around 500 of the donors, most TCR beta V segments appeared in productive rearrangements about 87% or about 30% of the time, broadly matching IMGT annotations. CMV serostatus was the only immune exposure information available for the cohort. The authors suggested that the approach could potentially be generalized to other disease states and immunological phenotypes. A further reported finding was that TCR beta sequences accurately predicted the HLA-A and HLA-B alleles for most subjects in the first cohort. This cohort had only TCR beta chains sequenced, and the lack of alpha or paired-chain data limited which features could be detected. A later analysis reported that several top co-occurrence clusters appeared linked to parvovirus B19, influenza, CMV and Epstein-Barr virus. A later genetic analysis reported fewer N-insertions in productive TCRs among donors in an Asian-associated ancestry cluster than the roughly 700-donor mean. A few of the identified cytomegalovirus-associated TCR beta chains were confirmed in vitro to be specific for cytomegalovirus antigens. Across donors, most TCR sequences were observed very rarely, whereas some public TCRs were present in many individuals. According to a later analysis, most CMV-associated TCR beta chains appeared to be HLA-restricted, and the HLA associations seemed to be driven largely by CMV exposure. In a later analysis, TCR association rates were found to vary across HLA loci, with the most associated TCRs seen for DRB1 alleles and the fewest for HLA-C alleles. Sequencing depth was assumed to be roughly uniform across donors in the presence/absence analyses, though that assumption may not hold. When HLA alleles, especially DR and DQ, strongly co-occurred, TCR associations were difficult to assign to individual alleles. The classifier was reported to diagnose cytomegalovirus status with high specificity and sensitivity in both the original and validation cohorts. A group of highly shared sequence variants was considered likely to be a technical artifact of the sequencing pipeline. A total of about 150 TCR beta chains were listed by the study as associated with cytomegalovirus. Some IMGT-functional V segments, including TRBV6-2 and TRBV6-3, could not be distinguished by the 87-base-pair reads and were therefore excluded. At a false discovery rate of 0.05, a later analysis linked about 17,000 TCR beta sequences to specific HLA alleles. Because some donors lacked HLA typing at each locus, the association tests relied only on the typed subset. An association between a missense DCLRE1C variant and V-gene and J-gene trimming of TCR beta chains was found in a later genetic analysis and replicated in an independent cohort. The earlier analysis of a few hundred of the donors excluded approximately 17 rarely observed V segments, including chromosome 9 orphons, because counts were too low. Compared with equally common non-associated chains, HLA-associated TCR beta chains in a later analysis were more clonally expanded and had lower generation probabilities.

Libraries were prepared through the immunoSEQ multiplex PCR assay. The multiplex PCR relied on a mix of 60 forward primers for TCR Vbeta segments and 13 reverse primers for TCR Jbeta segments. The CDR3 region of rearranged TCR beta genes was amplified from genomic DNA with a multiplex PCR assay. Amplified TCR beta libraries were sequenced as 87-base-pair reads on the Illumina HiSeq System. Per the source publication's procedure: In a later analysis, roughly 80 million unique TCR beta chains were counted across the 666 repertoires, and roughly 11 million of these chains were shared by at least two donors. To remove PCR and sequencing errors, raw reads were error-corrected and collapsed into unique sequences using a nearest-neighbor algorithm that merged closely related sequences. V, D and J gene segments were assigned by aligning CDR3 sequences to IMGT reference sequences. For a sequence to be retained, a match of at least six nucleotides was required to both a V gene segment and a J gene segment. A rearrangement was called productive if the CDR3 had no stop codons and remained in frame with V and J, and every other rearrangement was called non-productive. CDR3 was defined according to IMGT convention as the region running from the second conserved V-encoded cysteine to the conserved J-encoded phenylalanine. The earlier analysis of more than 450 of the donors excluded sequences that lacked an unambiguous match to a single V gene segment. An earlier analysis of 500 to 700 of the donors classified V segments as functional when productive rearrangements were above 56.7% and as segregating when the standard deviation between donors was above 5%. A statistical classification framework was built for diagnosing cytomegalovirus status from the catalog of TCR beta chain sequences. In a later analysis, TCR nucleotide sequences were compared against IMGT/GENE-DB human TR gene sequences so that V and J genes could be assigned. In a later analysis, CDR3 sequences and most-parsimonious VDJ recombination scenarios were assigned using the TCRdist pipeline. A later analysis defined each TCR beta chain by its CDR3 amino acid sequence plus V-gene family, and excluded reads lacking a unique V-gene family. To address suspected cross-contamination and a sequencing artifact, a later analysis removed a few hundred highly shared, low-generation-probability nucleotide sequences. In a later analysis, a clonal expansion index for each public chain was calculated from normalized within-repertoire ranks of inferred template counts. A later analysis computed generation probabilities with a VDJ recombination model fitted to out-of-frame rearrangements, and checked the results against IGoR. In a later analysis, hypergeometric tests were used to score TCR-TCR, TCR-HLA and TCR-CMV co-occurrence, with a repertoire-size bias correction applied to TCR pairs. A later analysis estimated false discovery rates by permuting HLA or CMV assignments 20 times. In a later analysis, co-occurring TCRs were grouped with DBSCAN, and TCRdist sequence similarity was added when clustering was performed within HLA-allele-positive subsets. Repertoires with fewer than 30,000 or more than 120,000 public chains, plus five repertoires with anomalous nucleotide sharing, were excluded from co-occurrence clustering. As stored in TCRdb, this immuneACCESS dataset retains in-frame rearrangements with V and J assigned. A fraction of the clones does not appear; measured against another copy, unresolved V genes explain less than half of the discrepancy, and the remainder lacks a known reason. The D gene and trimming were derived from the DNA, and the V and J assignments and clone size from that table. The sample data list tens of thousands of clones, and roughly 73% of these were observed just once. The ten most abundant clones make up nearly 2.5% of the sample.

In total, just over 650 healthy bone marrow donors made up the cohort. Cohort members were all nominally healthy when sampled, although unrecorded immune exposures were likely present. The donor was CMV seropositive and was included in the group of about 290 seropositive cohort members. Each donor provided a peripheral blood sample, and peripheral blood mononuclear cells were used for TCR beta sequencing. The Qiagen DNeasy Blood Extraction Kit was used to extract genomic DNA from the blood cell samples. The CDR3 measures 14 amino acids from cysteine to phenylalanine. Solely the CDR3 DNA is kept, with 42 bases framed from the first base. CDR1 and CDR2, looked up from the germline V gene, are MNHEY and SVGAGI. V loses 2 bases, J loses 4 bases, and the germline ends lie 12 bases apart. Concerning this clone itself: Its binding antigen is unknown. Base qualities were left out, and no much larger clone turns up one base away.

The specimen was PBMCs. This sequence originates from a male donor in good health and CMV-seropositive. The rearrangement joined TRBV6-5 to TRBJ2-7; matching of 6 bases hints at TRBD2 as the D gene. In nucleotides, the sequence is TGTGCCAGCAGTTACAGTACGGGGGAATACGAGCAGTACTTC. It codes for CASSYSTGEYEQYF.